This TCR beta chain emerged from a study of T cells after yellow fever vaccination. Across the whole study: Fractions low in cell number were prepared with SMART-Seq v4 Ultra Low Input. Study conclusions and caveats: The booster saw the reappearance of most primary-vaccination clones (roughly 97% CD4, 80% to 90% CD8).

About this clonotype: Its antigen is unknown.

V was pared by 8 bases and J by 10 bases, with 12 bases between. This CDR3 has 11 amino acids. Germline-derived CDR1 and CDR2 are ENHRY and SYGVKD. 5'RACE template switching generated TCR cDNA, adding a universal primer site and UMIs. Each CDR3 protein gets one entry after TCRdb re-called the 5' RACE reads with MiXCR. This sample has some 420,000 distinct CDR3 sequences, with 18% found just once. The sequenced sample was PBMCs, obtained before the yellow fever booster vaccination. The TCR sequence derives from a man aged 18 to 30 who received the YFV17D yellow fever vaccine. This chain connects TRBV10-3 to TRBJ2-1; tentatively, D is TRBD2 (6 bases). DNA of the CDR3: TGTGCCATCGGGGGGTGGGGAGAGCAGTTCTTC. It encodes CAIGGWGEQFF.